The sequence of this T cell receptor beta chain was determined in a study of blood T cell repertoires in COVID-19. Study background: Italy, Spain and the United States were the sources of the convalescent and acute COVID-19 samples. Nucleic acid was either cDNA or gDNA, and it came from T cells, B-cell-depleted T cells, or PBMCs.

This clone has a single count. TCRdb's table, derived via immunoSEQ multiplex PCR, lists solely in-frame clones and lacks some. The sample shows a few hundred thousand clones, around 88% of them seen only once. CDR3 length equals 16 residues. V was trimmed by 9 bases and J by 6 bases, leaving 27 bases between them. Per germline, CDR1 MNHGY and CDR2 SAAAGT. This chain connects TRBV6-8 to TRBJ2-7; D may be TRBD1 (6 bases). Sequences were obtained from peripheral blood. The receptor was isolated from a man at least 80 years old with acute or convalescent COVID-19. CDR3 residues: CARTPGHGTSSLEQYF. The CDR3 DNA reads TGTGCCAGGACACCGGGACACGGCACCTCCTCCCTCGAGCAGTACTTC.